The 18 T cell receptor beta chains reported below all come from one sample, sequenced in a study of T cell repertoires in cytomegalovirus infection. MiXCR, run by TCRdb on the reads, gives a single entry per CDR3 protein. The sample consists of 150,000 to 200,000 distinct CDR3 sequences, roughly 20% of them appearing once. The sample consisted of PBMCs. The receptor set was obtained from a human donor in good health (CMV status not recorded). Some clones in this sample may be carry-over from other donors' samples.

This clonotype was observed a single time. The V gene is TRBV19, the J gene TRBJ2-1, with a possible D match to TRBD2 (5 bases). Germline V gene sequence: CDR1 LNHDA, CDR2 SQIVND (reference sequence). CDR3 size: 13 residues. V was cut by 4 bases and J by 11 bases, with 15 bases left in between. Here the CDR3 reads CASSKENRDQQFF. The CDR3 nucleotides read TGTGCCAGTAGTAAAGAGAACCGGGATCAGCAGTTCTTC.

This clonotype appeared many times. The rearrangement uses TRBV6-1 and TRBJ2-5, with D unresolved. The germline gives CDR1 MNHNS, CDR2 SASEGT. This CDR3 region has 14 residues. Trimming took 2 bases from V and 5 from J, leaving 12 bases between them. The CDR3 is CASSERARRETQYF. The CDR3 bases are TGTGCCAGCAGTGAAAGGGCTAGGCGGGAGACCCAGTACTTC.

This clonotype has ten or more counts. The gene calls are TRBV7-9 and TRBJ1-1; D is unresolved. CDR1 and CDR2 (germline): SEHNR, FQNEAQ (reference sequence). The ends were cut back, 2 bases at V and 8 bases at J, with 6 bases in the middle. CDR3 length equals 11 residues. As DNA, the CDR3 is TGTGCCAGCAGCTTAAGCAGAGAAGCTTTCTTT. Translating gives CASSLSREAFF.

The rearrangement links TRBV5-4 to TRBJ2-3; a weak D match, TRBD1 (6 bases). The V end was cut by 4 bases, the J end by 1 base, with 13 bases between. The length of the CDR3 is 15 residues. CDR1 SGHNT and CDR2 YYREEE come from the germline V gene (reference sequence). DNA for the CDR3: TGTGCCAGCAGCGTGACGGGACATCGCACAGATACGCAGTATTTT. Translation: CASSVTGHRTDTQYF.

In this sample, this clonotype turned up many times. This chain connects TRBV6-5 to TRBJ1-1, with D maybe TRBD1 (5 bases). V was cut by 2 bases and J by 2 bases, with 12 bases left in between. CDR1 MNHEY and CDR2 SVGAGI come from the germline V gene. The CDR3 is 15 amino acids. The CDR3 sequence: CASSYDRRGNTEAFF. As DNA, the CDR3 is TGTGCCAGCAGTTACGACCGTAGGGGAAACACTGAAGCTTTCTTT.

This clonotype was counted at least ten times. This chain joins TRBV20-1 and TRBJ2-5, with D tentatively TRBD2 (6 bases). CDR1 is DFQATT, CDR2 SNEGSKA, per germline (reference sequence). With 3 bases removed from V and 4 bases from J, the gap between germline ends came to 15 bases. This CDR3 is built from 14 residues. The CDR3 here is CSASPAGGSETQYF. DNA for the CDR3: TGCAGTGCTAGCCCAGCCGGAGGGTCAGAGACCCAGTACTTC.

The rearrangement uses TRBV30 and TRBJ1-3; 8 bases are a match to TRBD1. This CDR3 contains 14 residues. V was pared by 3 bases and J by 3 bases, with 4 bases of the junction left unmatched. Per the germline V gene, CDR1 is GTSNPN and CDR2 is SVGIG (reference sequence). Here the CDR3 reads CAWSRTGYGNTIYF. The CDR3 DNA is TGTGCCTGGAGCAGGACAGGGTATGGAAACACCATATATTTT.

For this clonotype: An end of the junction does not agree with germline; a read error may underlie this. CDR3 sequence (DNA): TGTGCCAGCAGCTTAGAAGTGGCTACCCGAGCGACCGGGGAGCTGGTTTTT. Translating it yields CASSLEVATRATGELVF. The V call is TRBV7-2, the J call TRBJ2-2; weak D call: TRBD2 (5 bases). Germline-derived CDR1 and CDR2 are SGHTA and FQGNSA. The CDR3 has 17 amino acids.

The V gene is TRBV5-6, the J gene TRBJ1-1, with D unresolved. This CDR3 is 12 amino acids long. Looked up from germline, CDR1 is SGHDT and CDR2 is YYEEEE. V was shortened by 1 base and J by 7 bases, with 8 bases between the two germline ends. CDR3 nucleotides: TGTGCCAGCAGCTTGTTAACCAATGAAGCTTTCTTT. It is translated as CASSLLTNEAFF.

The sample holds many counts of this clonotype. The chain recombines TRBV7-2 with TRBJ1-1; D possibly corresponds to TRBD1 (5 bases). CDR3 length equals 14 residues. The V end lost 5 bases, the J end lost 4 bases, and 14 bases lay between the germline ends. In germline, CDR1 is SGHTA, CDR2 FQGNSA. CDR3 sequence (DNA): TGTGCCAGCAGCCCCCCACTAAGGGGCACTGAAGCTTTCTTT. Its translation: CASSPPLRGTEAFF.

This clonotype was seen at least ten times. The junction departs from germline at one end; a sequencing error may be responsible. V and J are TRBV7-7 and TRBJ2-5; 13 bases align to TRBD2. Germline loops: CDR1 SSHAT, CDR2 FNYEAQ (reference sequence). This CDR3 spans 15 amino acids. The CDR3: CASSPGLAGQETQYF. The CDR3 DNA is TGTGCTAGCAGCCCGGGACTAGCGGGACAAGAGACCCAGTACTTC. Complete variable domain (other parts from reference TRBV7-7 and TRBJ2-5): GAGVSQSPRYKVTKRGQDVTLRCDPISSHATLYWYQQALGQGPEFLTYFNYEAQPDKSGLPSDRFSAERPEGSISTLTIQRTEQRDSAMYRCASSPGLAGQETQYFGPGTRLLVL.

The V gene is TRBV20-1, the J gene TRBJ2-7, with D possibly called TRBD1 or TRBD2 (5 bases each). The CDR3 runs to 12 residues. V was cut by 5 bases and J by 7 bases, with 15 bases left in between. Germline CDR1 and CDR2: DFQATT and SNEGSKA (reference sequence). The CDR3 loop reads CSAGGPFREQYF. The CDR3 DNA reads as TGCAGTGCTGGGGGTCCCTTTAGGGAGCAGTACTTC.

This clonotype has a handful of counts. The V call is TRBV5-4, the J call TRBJ2-1, with no clear D. This CDR3 is 13 amino acids long. Trimming pared 0 bases from V and 8 bases from J, leaving 9 bases between. The germline V gene encodes CDR1 SGHNT and CDR2 YYREEE (reference sequence). CDR3 DNA: TGTGCCAGCAGCTTGGGCCCTCGAGATGAGCAGTTCTTC. Protein: CASSLGPRDEQFF.

This clonotype was recorded a few times. The gene calls are TRBV3-1 and TRBJ1-1; D ambiguous. V lost 0 bases and J 4 bases, leaving 12 bases between the germline ends. This CDR3 contains 15 residues. Per germline, CDR1 LGHDT and CDR2 YNNKEL (reference sequence). The CDR3 protein is CASSQDLFQPTEAFF. The CDR3 DNA follows: TGTGCCAGCAGCCAAGATCTTTTCCAGCCCACTGAAGCTTTCTTT.

The chain recombines TRBV4-1 with TRBJ2-7; no reliable D call. The CDR3 is 16 amino acids. V lost 0 bases to trimming and J lost 5 bases, with 17 bases between them. Germline CDR1 MGHRA, CDR2 YSYEKL. CDR3 sequence: CASSQDQGRRSNEQYF. CDR3 DNA: TGCGCCAGCAGCCAAGATCAAGGCAGGCGGTCCAACGAGCAGTACTTC.

This clonotype was detected a few times. The J gene is TRBJ2-1, the V gene TRBV5-1, with 11 positions matching TRBD2. CDR3 length: 16 amino acids. Germline V gives CDR1 SGHRS, CDR2 YFSETQ. V lost 4 bases and J lost 7; bases outside the gene matches: 10. The CDR3 DNA sequence: TGCGCCAGCAGCAGCCGGACTAGCGGGCATGAGAATGAGCAGTTCTTC. Its translation is CASSSRTSGHENEQFF.

The chain couples TRBV9 to TRBJ1-2; tentatively, D is TRBD1 (5 bases). Trimming removed 4 bases at V and 4 bases at J, with 17 bases between. Germline CDR1 reads SGDLS; CDR2 reads YYNGEE. The CDR3 spans 15 residues. The CDR3: CASSPEGGVVYGYTF. CDR3 DNA: TGTGCCAGCAGCCCCGAAGGAGGGGTGGTCTATGGCTACACCTTC.

The rearrangement joins TRBV10-3 to TRBJ1-5; D uncertain. Between the trimmed V and J ends, which lost 6 bases and 1 base, there was a span of 10 bases. This CDR3 spans 14 amino acids. Germline V gene sequence: CDR1 ENHRY, CDR2 SYGVKD. Written as DNA, the CDR3 is TGTGCCATCAGGGGGTCGGCGAGCAATCAGCCCCAGCATTTT. This sequence encodes CAIRGSASNQPQHF.